The 16 T cell receptor beta chains below were found in one sample sequenced in a study of early T cells in non-severe SARS-CoV-2 infection. TCRdb reprocessed the 5' RACE reads with MiXCR, giving one entry per CDR3 protein. The sample holds tens of thousands of distinct CDR3 sequences, around 12% seen once. The sample consisted of whole blood, taken at baseline. The source of these receptors is an adult who was a healthcare worker with PCR-confirmed SARS-CoV-2 infection or an uninfected control (not recorded which).

This clonotype was detected only a few times. This chain joins TRBV6-2 or TRBV6-3 and TRBJ2-1; TRBD2 agrees at 7 bases. Germline V gene lookup returns CDR1 MNHEY and CDR2 SVGEGT. V shed 2 bases, J shed 4 bases, and the junction held 5 bases outside the gene matches. The length of the CDR3 is 15 residues. CDR3 sequence reads: CASSYVAGVYNEQFF. The CDR3 nucleotides read TGTGCCAGCAGTTACGTGGCGGGGGTTTACAATGAGCAGTTCTTC.

V and J are TRBV18 and TRBJ1-1, with no clear D. Germline V lookup: CDR1 KGHSH, CDR2 LQKENI. This CDR3 has 14 amino acids. Trimming took 4 bases from V and 1 from J, leaving 10 bases between them. Here the CDR3 DNA reads TGTGCCAGCTCACACCAAAGAGAGAACACTGAAGCTTTCTTT. This sequence encodes CASSHQRENTEAFF.

The chain employs TRBV6-5 and TRBJ1-2; possible D gene TRBD1, 5 bases. Trimming left V 7 bases short and J 7 bases short, with 22 bases between. The CDR3 has 15 residues. Per germline, CDR1 MNHEY and CDR2 SVGAGI. Here the CDR3 DNA reads TGTGCCAGCAAGAAAGGGGCGCAGGTAATACCTGGCTACACCTTC. Translation: CASKKGAQVIPGYTF.

Concerning this clonotype: At one end the junction does not follow the germline gene, possibly because of a read error. The chain employs TRBV5-8 and TRBJ2-1; 8 bases are a match to TRBD2. CDR3 length: 13 amino acids. The germline V gene encodes CDR1 SGHTS and CDR2 YDEGEE. In DNA, the CDR3 is TGTGCCAGCAGCTTGGCCAGCGGGGGTCTCGGAAGGTTC. Protein sequence: CASSLASGGLGRF.

This clonotype has more than one count but fewer than ten. The chain carries TRBV7-9 and TRBJ1-3, with D hard to call. The CDR3 loop spans 15 amino acids. Germline V lookup: CDR1 SEHNR, CDR2 FQNEAQ (reference sequence). V lost 11 bases, J lost 2 bases, and 19 bases lay in between. The CDR3 is CASRPLGEAGNTIYF. The CDR3 DNA is TGTGCCTCCCGACCACTCGGGGAAGCTGGAAACACCATATATTTT.

This clonotype was seen ten or more times. The genes are TRBV2 and TRBJ2-5; D may be TRBD2 (5 bases). The germline V gene encodes CDR1 SNHLY and CDR2 FYNNEI. There are 15 residues in the CDR3. V was pared by 6 bases and J by 9 bases, with 23 bases between. CDR3 nucleotides: TGTGCCAGCAGGGATCCGGGGTACCGCCTCGGTGCCCAGTACTTC. It translates to CASRDPGYRLGAQYF.

V and J are TRBV6-6 and TRBJ2-6; 8 bases align to TRBD1. Germline V lookup: CDR1 MNHNY, CDR2 SVGAGI (reference sequence). The CDR3 spans 18 residues. Trimming at V came to 6 bases and at J to 0 bases, leaving 10 bases not matched to a gene. The CDR3 region is CASSPTGAPYSGANVLTF. For the CDR3, the DNA is TGTGCCAGCAGCCCGACAGGGGCCCCCTACTCTGGGGCCAACGTCCTGACTTTC.

The rearrangement links TRBV6-5 to TRBJ2-3; no firm D call. The CDR3 spans 14 residues. Germline CDR1 reads MNHEY; CDR2 reads SVGAGI. V was cut by 6 bases and J by 1 base, with 11 bases left in between. The CDR3 DNA sequence: TGTGCCAGCAGCCCCCGACGGGGCACAGATACGCAGTATTTT. Its protein product is CASSPRRGTDTQYF.

The sample holds a few counts of this clonotype. V usage is TRBV6-1 and J usage is TRBJ2-1; perhaps TRBD2 as D (5 bases). The CDR3 is made up of 15 amino acids. Trimming removed 5 bases from V and 0 bases from J, with 11 bases in between. Per the germline V gene, CDR1 is MNHNS and CDR2 is SASEGT. CDR3 DNA: TGTGCCAGCAGTCAACTAGGAAGCTCCTACAATGAGCAGTTCTTC. Translation gives CASSQLGSSYNEQFF.

The chain links TRBV3-1 to TRBJ1-6, with D unresolved. The length of the CDR3 is 12 residues. V lost 2 bases to trimming and J lost 8 bases, with 4 bases between them. The V gene's germline CDR1 is LGHDT and CDR2 YNNKEL (reference sequence). This CDR3 reads CASSQRYSPLHF. The DNA of the CDR3 is TGTGCCAGCAGCCAAAGATATTCACCCCTCCACTTT.

In its sample, this clonotype was seen a few times. This chain joins TRBV5-1 and TRBJ2-7, with D uncertain. Germline V gene sequence: CDR1 SGHRS, CDR2 YFSETQ. This CDR3 has 16 amino acids. V was clipped by 0 bases and J by 3 bases, with 16 bases between them. CDR3 loop: CASSLDGRNRYYEQYF. CDR3 nucleotides: TGCGCCAGCAGCTTGGATGGTCGAAACCGTTACTACGAGCAGTACTTC. The whole variable domain, remainder taken from reference TRBV5-1 and TRBJ2-7, is KAGVTQTPRYLIKTRGQQVTLSCSPISGHRSVSWYQQTPGQGLQFLFEYFSETQRNKGNFPGRFSGRQFSNSRSEMNVSTLELGDSALYLCASSLDGRNRYYEQYFGPGTRLTVT.

The rearrangement uses TRBV29-1 and TRBJ1-2, with a possible D match to TRBD1 (6 bases). This CDR3 spans 13 amino acids. V was clipped by 6 bases and J by 5 bases, with 16 bases between them. Germline V CDR1 and CDR2: SQVTM, ANQGSEA. The CDR3 DNA sequence: TGCAGCGTAGCGGTGGGGGCTGGGTATGGCTACACCTTC. It codes for CSVAVGAGYGYTF.

This clonotype was counted between two and nine times. This chain links TRBV2 with TRBJ2-3; TRBD1 is a possible D gene (6 bases). CDR1 SNHLY and CDR2 FYNNEI come from the germline V gene. V was shortened by 10 bases and J by 1 base, with 15 bases between the two germline ends. This CDR3 has 14 residues. The CDR3 spells CAKQGRVGTDTQYF. CDR3 nucleotides: TGTGCCAAACAGGGCAGGGTGGGCACAGATACGCAGTATTTT.

This clonotype was picked up many times. The V call is TRBV6-5, the J call TRBJ2-3; perhaps TRBD1 as D (6 bases). The germline V and J ends were trimmed by 4 bases and 9 bases, with 11 bases remaining between them. This CDR3 contains 12 residues. Per germline, CDR1 MNHEY and CDR2 SVGAGI. In DNA, the CDR3 is TGTGCCAGCAGTTCCAGGGGAAGAACGCAGTATTTT. Translating it yields CASSSRGRTQYF.

This clonotype was observed a handful of times. The genes are TRBV10-3 and TRBJ2-5; 7 bases match TRBD2. The V gene's germline CDR1 is ENHRY and CDR2 SYGVKD. The CDR3 spans 13 residues. J was trimmed by 5 bases and V by 3 bases; bases with no gene match: 3. CDR3 sequence (DNA): TGTGCCATCAGTGATCAGGGAGGGGAGACCCAGTACTTC. Amino acids: CAISDQGGETQYF.

The chain carries TRBV19 and TRBJ2-7; 8 positions match TRBD1. Trimming cost V 9 bases and J 2 bases; bases outside gene matches: 9. Germline CDR1 and CDR2: LNHDA and SQIVND (reference sequence). CDR3 length equals 14 residues. CDR3: CASHPGGLTYEQYF. The CDR3 nucleotides read TGTGCCAGCCACCCAGGGGGCCTTACCTACGAGCAGTACTTC.